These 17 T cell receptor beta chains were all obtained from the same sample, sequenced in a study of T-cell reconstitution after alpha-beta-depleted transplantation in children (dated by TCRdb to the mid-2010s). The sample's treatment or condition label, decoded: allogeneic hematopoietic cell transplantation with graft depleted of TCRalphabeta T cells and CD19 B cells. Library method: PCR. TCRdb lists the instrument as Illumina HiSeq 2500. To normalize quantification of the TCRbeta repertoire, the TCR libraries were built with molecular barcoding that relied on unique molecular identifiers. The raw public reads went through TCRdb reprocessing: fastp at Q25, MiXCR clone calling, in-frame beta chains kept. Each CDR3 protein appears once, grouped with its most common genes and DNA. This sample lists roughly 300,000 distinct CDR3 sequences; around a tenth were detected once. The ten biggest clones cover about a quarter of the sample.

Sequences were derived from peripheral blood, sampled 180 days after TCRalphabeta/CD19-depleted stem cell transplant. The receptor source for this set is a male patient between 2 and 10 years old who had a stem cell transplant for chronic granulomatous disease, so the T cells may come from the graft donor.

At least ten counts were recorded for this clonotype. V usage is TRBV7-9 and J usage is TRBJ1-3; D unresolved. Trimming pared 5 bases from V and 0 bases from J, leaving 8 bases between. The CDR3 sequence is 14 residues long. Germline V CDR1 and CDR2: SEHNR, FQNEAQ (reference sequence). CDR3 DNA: TGTGCCAGCAGCAATCCAACCTCTGGAAACACCATATATTTT. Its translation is CASSNPTSGNTIYF.

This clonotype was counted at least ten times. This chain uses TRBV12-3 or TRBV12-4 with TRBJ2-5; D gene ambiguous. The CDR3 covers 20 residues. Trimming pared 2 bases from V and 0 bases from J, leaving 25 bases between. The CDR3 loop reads CASSLLSPAVRQEYQETQYF. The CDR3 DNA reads TGTGCCAGCAGTTTATTATCCCCGGCAGTGCGTCAAGAGTACCAAGAGACCCAGTACTTC.

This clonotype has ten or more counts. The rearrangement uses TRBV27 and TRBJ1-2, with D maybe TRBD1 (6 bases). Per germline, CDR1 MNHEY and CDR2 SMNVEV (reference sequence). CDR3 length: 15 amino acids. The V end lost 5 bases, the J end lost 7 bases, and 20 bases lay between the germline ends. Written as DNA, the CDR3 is TGTGCCAGCAGTCAAAATACAGGGTTTTTTGCTGGCTACACCTTC. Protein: CASSQNTGFFAGYTF.

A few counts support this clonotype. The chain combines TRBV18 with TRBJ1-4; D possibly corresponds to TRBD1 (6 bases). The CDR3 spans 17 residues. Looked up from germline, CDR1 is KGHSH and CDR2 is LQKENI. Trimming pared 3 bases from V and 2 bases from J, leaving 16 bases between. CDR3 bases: TGTGCCAGCTCACCTTCGGGACACCTCATGACTAATGAAAAACTGTTTTTT. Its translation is CASSPSGHLMTNEKLFF.

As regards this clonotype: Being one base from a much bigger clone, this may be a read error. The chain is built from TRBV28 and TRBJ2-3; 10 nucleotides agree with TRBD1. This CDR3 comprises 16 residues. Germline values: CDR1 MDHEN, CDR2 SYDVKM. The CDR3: CPSSSSGQGLTDTQYF. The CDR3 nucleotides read TGTCCCAGCAGTTCATCGGGACAGGGGCTCACAGATACGCAGTATTTT.

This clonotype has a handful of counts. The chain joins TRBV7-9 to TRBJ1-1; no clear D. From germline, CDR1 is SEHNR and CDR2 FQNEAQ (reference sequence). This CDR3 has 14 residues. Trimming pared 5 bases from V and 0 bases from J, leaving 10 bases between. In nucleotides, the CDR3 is TGTGCCAGCAGCATTGGGTTTATGAACACTGAAGCTTTCTTT. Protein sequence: CASSIGFMNTEAFF.

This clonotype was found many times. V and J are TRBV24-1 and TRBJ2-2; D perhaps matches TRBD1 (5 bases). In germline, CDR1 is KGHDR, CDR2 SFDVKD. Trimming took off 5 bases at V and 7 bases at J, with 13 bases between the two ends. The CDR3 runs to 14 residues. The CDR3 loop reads CATSASGYVGELFF. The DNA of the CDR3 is TGTGCCACCAGTGCCTCAGGGTACGTCGGGGAGCTGTTTTTT.

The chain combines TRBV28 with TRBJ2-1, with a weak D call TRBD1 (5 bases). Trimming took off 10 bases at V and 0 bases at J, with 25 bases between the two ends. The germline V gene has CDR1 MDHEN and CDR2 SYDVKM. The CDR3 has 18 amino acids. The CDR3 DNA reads TGTGCCATGAGCCCAGGGCTAAATCCGTTACTCTCCTACAATGAGCAGTTCTTC. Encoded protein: CAMSPGLNPLLSYNEQFF.

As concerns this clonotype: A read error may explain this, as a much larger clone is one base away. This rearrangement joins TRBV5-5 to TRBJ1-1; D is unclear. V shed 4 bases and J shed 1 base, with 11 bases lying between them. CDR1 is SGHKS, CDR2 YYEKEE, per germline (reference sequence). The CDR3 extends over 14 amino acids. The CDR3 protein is CASSLLARNTEAFF. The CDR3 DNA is TGTGCCAGCAGCCTATTAGCACGGAACACTGAAGCTTTCTTT.

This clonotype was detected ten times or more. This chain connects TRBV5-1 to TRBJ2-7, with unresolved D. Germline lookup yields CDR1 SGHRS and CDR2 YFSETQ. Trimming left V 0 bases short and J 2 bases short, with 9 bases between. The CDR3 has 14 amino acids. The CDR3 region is CASSLDLGPYEQYF. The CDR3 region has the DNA TGCGCCAGCAGCTTGGACCTAGGCCCCTACGAGCAGTACTTC.

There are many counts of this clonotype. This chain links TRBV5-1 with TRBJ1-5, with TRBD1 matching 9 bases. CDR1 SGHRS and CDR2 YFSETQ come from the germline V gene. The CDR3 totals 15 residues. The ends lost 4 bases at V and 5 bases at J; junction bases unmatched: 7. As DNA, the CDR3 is TGCGCCAGCAGCCCGACCGGACAGGGGTATCAGCCCCAGCATTTT. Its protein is CASSPTGQGYQPQHF.

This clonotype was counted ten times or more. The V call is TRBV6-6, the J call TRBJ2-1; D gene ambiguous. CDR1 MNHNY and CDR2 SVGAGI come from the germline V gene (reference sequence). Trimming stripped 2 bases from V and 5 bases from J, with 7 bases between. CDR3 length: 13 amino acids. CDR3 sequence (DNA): TGTGCCAGCAGTTACCGCCGGGACAATGAGCAGTTCTTC. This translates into CASSYRRDNEQFF.

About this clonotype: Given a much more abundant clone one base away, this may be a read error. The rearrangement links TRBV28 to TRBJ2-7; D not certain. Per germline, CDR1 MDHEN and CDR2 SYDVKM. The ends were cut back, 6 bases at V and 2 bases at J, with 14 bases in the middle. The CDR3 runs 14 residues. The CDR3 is CASSLPALTYEQYF. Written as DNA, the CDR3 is TGTGCCAGCAGCCTTCCGGCTCTAACCTACGAGCAGTACTTC.

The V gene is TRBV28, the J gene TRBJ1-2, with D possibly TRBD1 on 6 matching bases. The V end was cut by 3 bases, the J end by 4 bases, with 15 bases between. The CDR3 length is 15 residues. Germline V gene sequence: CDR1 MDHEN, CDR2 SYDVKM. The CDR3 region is CASSFGQGSIYGYTF. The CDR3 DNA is TGTGCCAGCAGTTTTGGGCAGGGGAGCATCTATGGCTACACCTTC.

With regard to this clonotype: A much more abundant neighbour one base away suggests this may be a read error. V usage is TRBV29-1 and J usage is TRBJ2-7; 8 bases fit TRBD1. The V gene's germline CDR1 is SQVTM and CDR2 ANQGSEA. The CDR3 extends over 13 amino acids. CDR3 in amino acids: CSVNGQGSYKQYF. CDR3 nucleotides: TGCAGCGTCAATGGACAGGGCTCCTACAAGCAGTACTTC.

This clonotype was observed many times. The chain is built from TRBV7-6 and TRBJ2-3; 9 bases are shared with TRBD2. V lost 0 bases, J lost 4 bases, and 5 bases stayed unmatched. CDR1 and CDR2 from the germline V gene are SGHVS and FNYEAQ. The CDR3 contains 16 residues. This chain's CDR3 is CASSLAISGSSDTQYF. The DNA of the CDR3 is TGTGCCAGCAGCTTAGCGATTAGCGGGAGTTCAGATACGCAGTATTTT.

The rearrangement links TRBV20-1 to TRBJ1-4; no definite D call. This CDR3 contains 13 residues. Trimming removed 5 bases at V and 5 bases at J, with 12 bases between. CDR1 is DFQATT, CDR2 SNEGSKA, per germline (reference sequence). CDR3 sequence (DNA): TGCAGTGCTGGAAAAGGACGGAATGAAAAACTGTTTTTT. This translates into CSAGKGRNEKLFF.